This TCR beta chain was identified in a study of cytomegalovirus exposure and HLA in healthy donors. V trimming: 5 bases; J trimming: 0 bases; junction bases outside the gene matches: 7. Germline CDR1 reads MNHEY; CDR2 reads SVGAGI. This CDR3 comprises 15 residues. Of note for this clone: Its antigen remains unidentified.

The PCR employed 60 Vbeta primers together with 13 Jbeta primers. Some clones are missing from TCRdb's copy, which holds only in-frame ones; the method was immunoSEQ multiplex PCR. The sample contains tens of thousands of clones, around 75% of which appear only once. Points from the study as a whole: In a later analysis, the majority of CMV-associated beta chains seemingly showed HLA restriction.

This clonotype was sampled from a man aged 55 to 70 in good health and CMV-seropositive. The sample taken for sequencing was PBMCs. V usage is TRBV6-5 and J usage is TRBJ2-7, with 7 nucleotides matching TRBD1. The CDR3 nucleotides read TGTGCCAGCAGTACAGGGGTTTCCCCCTCCTACGAGCAGTACTTC. Its protein is CASSTGVSPSYEQYF.